The present TCR beta chain was sequenced within a study of shared clonotypes between healthy human individuals. Points from the study as a whole: Sampling involved blood alone; tissue repertoires likely differ.

Worth noting for this clone: The antigen remains undetermined.

Deep-level running was used for the assay. Assay used: immunoSEQ multiplex PCR; TCRdb lists only in-frame clones, some missing. The profile shows over a million clones, approximately 80% of them singletons. The sequence was collected from a man aged 18 to 30 in good health. Some clones in this sample may be carry-over from other donors' samples. Sequencing used memory CD4+ T cells from PBMCs. This sample's subset: CD45RA-negative fraction.

CDR3 bases: TGTGCCAGCAGCCGGACAGGCCTACCCTTCTATGGCTACACCTTC. It yields the protein CASSRTGLPFYGYTF. J is TRBJ1-2 and V is TRBV14, with 7 bases identical to TRBD1. Per germline, CDR1 SGHDN and CDR2 FVKESK. The CDR3 is 15 amino acids. V dropped 4 bases and J dropped 4; count of bases not matched to a gene: 9.